Below, one T cell receptor beta chain is given with its context. Its antigen remains unidentified. The data were obtained in a study of T cell repertoires in cytomegalovirus infection. Study-level background: Both a matching HLA type and CMV infection were indicated by public TCR beta signatures. Whole-study findings and limits: Identification of carriers of CMV plus the relevant HLA was performed using cumulative public TCR beta family frequency. The ex vivo response showed dominance by HLA-C-restricted CMV-specific TCR beta clonotypes.

TCRdb fed the reads into MiXCR, producing one record per CDR3 protein. In the table there are around 350,000 distinct CDR3 sequences, around 18% of which are singletons. Sequenced input: PBMCs. The source of this sequence is a human donor in good health (CMV status not recorded). Some clones in this sample may be carry-over from other donors' samples.

In DNA form, the CDR3 reads TGTGCCACCAGCAGAAGACAGGGTTCTGTTTTCTTT. Its protein product is CATSRRQGSVFF. The rearrangement links TRBV15 to TRBJ1-1, with 7 positions matching TRBD1. This CDR3 spans 12 amino acids. Germline assignment: CDR1 LNHNV and CDR2 YYDKDF (reference sequence). V gave up 2 bases and J gave up 13 bases; unmatched junction bases: 7.